Listed below are T cell receptor beta chains from one sample, sequenced in a study of HIV-infected patients and healthy controls. Via MiXCR, TCRdb re-called the 5' RACE reads, giving one row per CDR3 protein. The repertoire consists of 15,000 to 20,000 distinct CDR3 sequences, with roughly 20% occurring once and the leading ten covering roughly a third. Material for sequencing was CD8+ T cells from blood. These receptor sequences come from a human donor in good health. The CDR3 runs from the conserved cysteine through the conserved F or W. The D gene is left open where the match is weak. Size values are once, few and many counts, or a class for expanded clones, and some rows have none.

v_gene	j_gene	d_gene	abundance	CDR3nt	CDR3aa
TRBV5-1	TRBJ2-7	-	few	TGCGCCAGCAGCTTGCAGGGTAACTACGAGCAGTACTTC	CASSLQGNYEQYF
TRBV29-1	TRBJ1-2	TRBD1	many	TGCAGCGCGCGGGACAGGGTGAACTATGGCTACACCTTC	CSARDRVNYGYTF
TRBV7-9	TRBJ1-2	-	few	TGTGCCAGCAGTTCTACGGGCTTCCTCTATGGCTACACCTTC	CASSSTGFLYGYTF
TRBV20-1	TRBJ2-1	-	-	TGCCGCGGTGGAGTCTCCTACAATGAGCAGTTCTTC	CRGGVSYNEQFF
TRBV20-1	TRBJ2-1	TRBD2	-	TGCAGTGCTAGAGAGATCCTAGCGGGCTACAATGAGCAGTTCTTC	CSAREILAGYNEQFF
TRBV7-2	TRBJ1-3	-	-	TGTGCCAGCAGCTTAGTTGACCGAATGCGAGGAGCTGGAAACACCATATATTTT	CASSLVDRMRGAGNTIYF
TRBV11-2	TRBJ2-1	-	-	TGTGCCACCAGCCCTAGCGACTTGTACAATGAGCAGTTCTTC	CATSPSDLYNEQFF
TRBV7-3	TRBJ1-2	-	few	TGTGCCAGCAGCTTAGGGGAATCCTATGGCTACACCTTC	CASSLGESYGYTF
TRBV5-4	TRBJ2-6	-	-	TGTGCCAGCAGCTCCCACGAGGGGGGAAGAGGGGCCAACGTCCTGACTTTC	CASSSHEGGRGANVLTF
TRBV6-6	TRBJ2-1	-	many	TGTGCCAGCAGTTACTATGGGGGGTCCTACAATGAGCAGTTCTTC	CASSYYGGSYNEQFF
TRBV4-1	TRBJ2-7	TRBD2	many	TGCGCCAGCAGCCCCCGACTAGCGGGATCCTACGAGCAGTACTTC	CASSPRLAGSYEQYF
TRBV6-2/TRBV6-3	TRBJ2-3	TRBD1	many	TGTGCCAGCAGCCTTGGACAGGGAGAGGTCGATACGCAGTATTTT	CASSLGQGEVDTQYF
TRBV9	TRBJ2-5	-	few	TGTGCCAGCAGCCTATACGGGACTCACCAAGAGACCCAGTACTTC	CASSLYGTHQETQYF
TRBV6-6	TRBJ2-2	-	few	TGTGCCAGCAGTTATTGGACTCCTAACACCGGGGAGCTGTTTTTT	CASSYWTPNTGELFF
TRBV20-1	TRBJ1-2	TRBD1	-	TGCAGTGCTGCCGAACCGGGACAGCCCTATTACTATGGCTACACCTTC	CSAAEPGQPYYYGYTF
TRBV20-1	TRBJ2-7	-	-	TGCAGTGCTAGGGTAGCGTACGGCTACGAGCAGTACTTC	CSARVAYGYEQYF
TRBV12-3/TRBV12-4	TRBJ2-6	-	many	TGTGCCAGCAGTTACCCAACTGGGGGGCCAGGGGCCAACGTCCTGACTTTC	CASSYPTGGPGANVLTF
TRBV15	TRBJ1-5	-	few	TGTGCCACCAGTAGCTATAGCAATCAGCCCCAGCATTTT	CATSSYSNQPQHF
TRBV6-2/TRBV6-3	TRBJ2-2	-	many	TGTGCCAGCAGTCCAGGAACTAGCCCCACGGGGGAGCTGTTTTTT	CASSPGTSPTGELFF
TRBV6-5	TRBJ1-1	TRBD1	few	TGTGCCAGCAGTTACGGGGGGGGGGACAGGGTTGAAGCTTTCTTT	CASSYGGGDRVEAFF
TRBV6-1	TRBJ2-2	-	-	TGTGCCAGCAGGCCTTGGGTGGACCTAAAGAACACCGGGGAGCTGTTTTTT	CASRPWVDLKNTGELFF
TRBV7-2	TRBJ1-4	-	many	TGTGCCAGCAGCTTAGATGTCGCAGATGAAAAACTGTTTTTT	CASSLDVADEKLFF
TRBV6-5	TRBJ2-7	-	-	TGTGCCAGCAGTTACTCGAGCAAAGTGCCGCCGGACTTC	CASSYSSKVPPDF
TRBV11-2	TRBJ2-5	-	-	TGTGCCAGCAGCTTAGATCTCCGGGAACTGGTGGAGACCCAGTACTTC	CASSLDLRELVETQYF
TRBV12-3/TRBV12-4	TRBJ1-1	-	-	TGTGCCAGCAGTTTAGCCCTCAACACTGAAGCTTTCTTT	CASSLALNTEAFF
TRBV21-1	TRBJ2-6	-	once	TGTGCCAGCAGCGAGAGGACAGGAGAGAGCTCTGGGGCCAACGTCCTGACTTTC	CASSERTGESSGANVLTF
TRBV6-2/TRBV6-3	TRBJ2-7	-	many	TGTGCCAGCAGTTACACAGCCTACGAGCAGTACTTC	CASSYTAYEQYF
TRBV11-2	TRBJ1-1	-	medium-sized	TGTGCCAGCAGCGCAGGAGTACAGGTTTACACGGCTTTCTTT	CASSAGVQVYTAFF
TRBV13	TRBJ2-4	-	-	TGTGCCAGCAGCGCTTACCTTTGGGACAAACCCAAAAACATTCAGTACTTC	CASSAYLWDKPKNIQYF
TRBV29-1	TRBJ2-3	TRBD2	-	TGCAGCGTTGAAGAGTTCCTGCTAGCGGAGCCGCTGGATACAGATACGCAGTATTTT	CSVEEFLLAEPLDTDTQYF
TRBV9	TRBJ2-1	-	-	TGTGCCAGCAGCGTAGGGACTACTGTCATAGATGAGCAGTTCTTC	CASSVGTTVIDEQFF
TRBV5-1	TRBJ1-2	-	-	TGCGCCAGCAGCTTGGTGGCAGGGTCTAACTATGGCTACACCTTC	CASSLVAGSNYGYTF
TRBV9	TRBJ2-3	TRBD2	few	TGTGCCAGCAGCCCCGGGACTACCTTAACAGATACGCAGTATTTT	CASSPGTTLTDTQYF
TRBV28	TRBJ2-1	-	many	TGTGCCAGCAGTTCCAACAAATTGACTAGAAACAATGAGCAGTTCTTC	CASSSNKLTRNNEQFF
TRBV6-2/TRBV6-3	TRBJ1-5	-	-	TGTGCCAGCACCGACAGTAGCAATCAGCCCCAGCATTTT	CASTDSSNQPQHF
TRBV2	TRBJ2-1	TRBD2	many	TGTGCCAGCGAGAGTAGCGGGAACGACAATGAGCAGTTCTTC	CASESSGNDNEQFF
TRBV5-6	TRBJ2-2	TRBD2	-	TGTGCCAGCAGCTTTGACCTGCGGGAGAGGACCGGGGAGCTGTTTTTT	CASSFDLRERTGELFF